This T cell receptor (beta chain) was profiled in a study of cytomegalovirus exposure and HLA in healthy donors. Study overall: About 179 million T cells yielded approximately 110 million unique TCR beta sequences in earlier analysis. Regarding the study as a whole: Most of the TCR beta V segments (in an earlier analysis) were productive either about 87% or about 30% of the time. The study put 150 to 200 TCR beta chains on its list as cytomegalovirus-associated. In a later analysis, most CMV-associated TCR beta chains appeared HLA-restricted.

The ends lost 2 bases at V and 2 bases at J; junction bases unmatched: 3. CDR3 length equals 14 residues. In germline, CDR1 is SGHTA, CDR2 FQGTGA. 60 Vbeta and 13 Jbeta primers were used in PCR. Clones were read by immunoSEQ multiplex PCR, and TCRdb kept only the in-frame ones, dropping some. The sample comprises under 200,000 clones, roughly 80% of which are singletons, and 2.5% to 3.5% rests with the top ten. As regards this clone: As yet, its antigen is unknown.

The sequenced material came from PBMCs. The clonotype comes from a female donor in good health and CMV-seronegative. J is TRBJ2-7 and V is TRBV7-3; 7 bases map to TRBD2. CDR3 DNA: TGTGCCAGCAGCTTAGGGGCGGGAGCCTACGAGCAGTACTTC. As protein: CASSLGAGAYEQYF.